This T cell receptor (beta chain) came from a study of vaccination effects on CD4 cells after COVID-19 (dated by TCRdb to 2022 to 2024). Study-level background: Participants received two doses of either the BNT162b2 or the mRNA-1273 mRNA SARS-CoV-2 vaccine. Pre-vaccine samples were collected from a couple of convalescent patients 16 days and one week before the first dose, corresponding to 142 and 148 days after COVID-19 diagnosis. SARS-CoV-2 spike-specific CD4+ TCR repertoires from before and after mRNA vaccination were compared in COVID-19 convalescent patients and in infection-naive vaccine recipients. Altogether, some 11 COVID-19 convalescent patients and several SARS-CoV-2-naive healthy vaccine recipients made up the full study. Cultures from other donors in the study were sequenced with the Oncomine TCR Beta short-read assay on an Illumina iSeq 100.

V was cut back by 7 bases and J by 10 bases, leaving a gap of 25 bases between them. The germline V gene encodes CDR1 KGHSH and CDR2 LQKENI. CDR3 length: 15 amino acids, cysteine to phenylalanine. The kept DNA is CDR3 alone, 45 bases in frame from the first base. Concerning this clone: What this receptor recognizes is not known. The input lacks base qualities; no much larger clone sits a single base away.

Library construction relied on the immunoSEQ multiplex PCR assay. DNA from the cultured and isolated CD4+ T cells underwent TCR beta CDR3 sequencing. Per the authors' processing: Non-productive TCR sequences were removed and reads were trimmed to the CDR3 region, keeping CDR3s of at least 7 amino acids. Antigen-specific clonotypes were identified using the MANAFEST web app by comparison of expansion in peptide wells against reference cultures. To count as positive, a clone had to show expansion at FDR<0.05 compared with the reference and with all other wells, an odds ratio above 5, and a frequency above 0.1% in two replicate wells. A clonotype was defined as cross-reactive if the clonotype was significantly expanded both in SARS-CoV-2 spike wells and in at least one common cold coronavirus spike condition. Levenshtein distance calculated with the stringdist R package was used to assess CDR3 similarity, and unrooted trees were constructed with ape in R 3.6.1. TCRdb retrieved this table from immuneACCESS and kept in-frame rearrangements only. Not all clones are present; in checked studies, unresolved V genes account for under half, and no reason is known for the remainder. The V and J calls and clone size are taken from that table; D and trimming were inferred from the DNA. This sample holds 20,000 to 25,000 clones; around 75% were observed only once. The ten largest account for roughly two fifths of the sample.

What the study reported, not specific to this receptor: The study was limited by a small number of convalescent patients and lacked early post-infection timepoints. Clones induced by infection and clones induced by vaccination both contracted markedly at late timepoints after vaccination, which fits with T cell responses waning over time. Among convalescent patients, the spike-reactive repertoire after vaccination was made up mainly of new vaccine-induced clones that were largely distinct from the clones induced by infection.

In the ViraFEST assay, PBMC were stimulated with viral peptide pools, and antigen-specific CD4+ T cell clonotypes were then identified by expansion using TCR sequencing. After around 10 days of culture, CD4+ T cells were isolated with the EasySep CD4+ T cell isolation kit. Convalescent patients had PCR-confirmed SARS-CoV-2 infection between March and December 2020, before Alpha, Beta and Delta variants emerged in the United States. Approximately 2 million PBMC per well were cultured in IMDM with roughly 5% human AB serum, around 9.1 IU/ml IL-2 and gentamicin, plus 10 ug/ml peptides. On days 3 and 7, half of the culture medium was replaced with fresh IL-2-containing medium. Unless noted otherwise, every peptide stimulation condition was cultured in triplicate wells. Using Ficoll-Paque Plus gradient centrifugation, PBMC were separated from whole blood and then either used fresh or cryopreserved at -140C. The QIAamp micro DNA kit was used to extract genomic DNA from the cultured CD4+ T cells.

Sequencing was performed on CD4+ T cells from PBMCs cultured with a peptide pool, taken before COVID-19 vaccination. The chain joins TRBV18 to TRBJ1-1, with a weak D call of TRBD1 (5 bases match). The receptor was isolated from a human donor who had a prior SARS-CoV-2 infection. The CDR3: CASFGSSPRQGGAFF. The bases are TGTGCCAGCTTTGGTTCCAGCCCTCGGCAGGGTGGAGCTTTCTTT.